This record looks at one TCR beta chain sequence and its context. As yet, its antigen is unknown. V lost 4 bases to trimming and J lost 0 bases, with 15 bases between them. CDR3 length: 17 amino acids. Germline V gene data show CDR1 as SGHAT and CDR2 as FQNNGV. The data were obtained in a study of cytomegalovirus exposure and HLA in healthy donors. The study, taken as a whole, reports: Researchers reported that a few CMV-associated chains were confirmed in vitro as CMV antigen-specific. Cytomegalovirus status, reportedly, was diagnosed with high specificity and sensitivity by the classifier. Associated with cytomegalovirus, according to the listing, were around 160 TCR beta chains. According to a subsequent analysis, TCR clusters from the first cohort were inclined to appear together in the roughly 120 validation repertoires.

Clones were read by immunoSEQ multiplex PCR, and TCRdb kept only the in-frame ones, dropping some. The table has a few hundred thousand clones, nearly 90% seen once. The sequence was obtained from a woman younger than 35 in good health and CMV-seronegative. This chain connects TRBV11-2 to TRBJ2-2; D is unresolved. The specimen was PBMCs. The CDR3 DNA follows: TGTGCCAGCAGCTCGAGGTCTTCTGGGTCGAACACCGGGGAGCTGTTTTTT. The encoded protein is CASSSRSSGSNTGELFF. The full variable domain, completed using reference TRBV11-2 and TRBJ2-2, is EAGVAQSPRYKIIEKRQSVAFWCNPISGHATLYWYQQILGQGPKLLIQFQNNGVVDDSQLPKDRFSAERLKGVDSTLKIQPAKLEDSAVYLCASSSRSSGSNTGELFFGEGSRLTVL.